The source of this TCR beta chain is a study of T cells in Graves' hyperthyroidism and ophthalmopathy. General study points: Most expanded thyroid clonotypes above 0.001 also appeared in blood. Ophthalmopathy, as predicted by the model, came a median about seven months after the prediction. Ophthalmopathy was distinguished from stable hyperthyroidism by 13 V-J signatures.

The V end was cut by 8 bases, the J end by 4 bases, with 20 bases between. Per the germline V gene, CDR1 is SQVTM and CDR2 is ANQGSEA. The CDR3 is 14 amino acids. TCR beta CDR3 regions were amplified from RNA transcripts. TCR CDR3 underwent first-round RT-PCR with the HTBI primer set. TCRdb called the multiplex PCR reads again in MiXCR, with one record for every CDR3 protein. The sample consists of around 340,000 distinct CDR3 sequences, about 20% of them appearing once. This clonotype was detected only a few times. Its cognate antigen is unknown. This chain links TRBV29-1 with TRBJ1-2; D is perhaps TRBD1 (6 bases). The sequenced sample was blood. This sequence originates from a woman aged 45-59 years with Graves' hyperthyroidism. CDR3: CSPSRAGASYGYTF. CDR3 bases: TGCAGCCCCTCGCGTGCAGGGGCGAGCTATGGCTACACCTTC.